This T cell receptor beta chain was obtained from a study of persistence of HIV-infected CD4 T cells. CDR1 and CDR2 (germline): MNHEY, SVGAGI. Deletions cut 2 bases from V and 3 bases from J, with 11 bases between. The CDR3 extends over 14 amino acids. Concerning this clone itself: Its cognate antigen is unknown.

Sequencing used immunoSEQ version 4 in survey mode. Using immunoSEQ multiplex PCR, the repertoire was profiled, and TCRdb retains in-frame clones only, with some absent. The data hold about 25,000 clones, with approximately 74% observed a single time. The stimulus was an HIV-1 Gag 15-mer peptide pool, 0.9 to 1 ug/peptide/mL. Sorting of responding CD4+ T cells relied on upregulated CD40 ligand together with CD69. Sequenced here: CD4+ T cells sorted from PBMCs after approximately 19-hour stimulation, sampled from a patient who received antiretroviral therapy. The chain has TRBV6-5 and TRBJ2-7; D remains unclear. The TCR sequence derives from an adult man with HIV who was CMV-seropositive. The CDR3 nucleotides read TGTGCCAGCAGTTACAGGGAAGGAGACTACGAGCAGTACTTC. Translated: CASSYREGDYEQYF.